There are a few counts of the clone carrying this T cell receptor beta chain. Under the authors' procedure: Cell counts per sample came from amplifying reference gene primers. Repertoires were generated with immunoSEQ multiplex PCR, while TCRdb's copy carries only in-frame clones and drops some. Clone size and V and J calls were adopted from that table, with D and trimming inferred from the DNA. The data hold under 300,000 clones, with 65% to 80% observed a single time. The CDR3 runs 15 residues. Germline CDR1 and CDR2: SGHAT and FQNNGV. The ends lost 6 bases at V and 4 bases at J; junction bases unmatched: 9. This record comes from a study of blood T cell repertoires in COVID-19.

The sequence was obtained from a woman in her 40s with active or convalescent COVID-19. The V and J genes are TRBV11-2 and TRBJ1-5; 7 bases agree with TRBD1. Sequenced input: peripheral blood. The CDR3 region has the DNA TGTGCCAGCAGTGACACAGGGGAATGGAATCAGCCCCAGCATTTT. Residues: CASSDTGEWNQPQHF.